Below, one TCR beta chain is given with its context. This clone was recorded only once. Which antigen it targets is not known. No quality values exist for individual bases; no much larger clone is one base distant. Between the V and J ends, shortened by 6 bases and 3 bases respectively, the junction contains 14 bases. From cysteine to phenylalanine, the CDR3 is 15 amino acids long. Only the CDR3 region is kept as DNA, spanning 45 bases read in frame from base 1. CDR1 and CDR2 are read off the germline V gene as MNHEY and SVGAGI. Each collaborating institution followed its own protocols to collect whole blood in K2EDTA tubes. Collaborator samples were shipped for TCRbeta analysis as frozen whole blood, isolated PBMCs, or DNA extracted from either sample type. The sample belongs to a study of blood T cell repertoires in COVID-19 (dated by TCRdb to 2018 to 2020). About the full investigation: Collaborator samples came from the United States, Italy and Spain and covered acute and convalescent phases of COVID-19. The prospective study material was composed of cDNA or gDNA derived from T cells, B-cell-depleted T cells, or PBMCs. Subjects who had been exposed to COVID-19, were actively infected with it, or had recovered from it provided the deeply sampled blood TCRbeta repertoires that made up the dataset. The repertoires were released in a freely available public database meant as a resource for research on the immune response to SARS-CoV-2. The samples were drawn from two sources: the first 160 participants of the ongoing ImmuneRACE study, and 1,000 to 1,500 subjects contributed by 6 global collaborators. Sample metadata almost always included a de-identified subject ID, COVID-19 status, age in years and sex. HLA class I and class II types, where available, came from metadata supplied by the sample provider rather than from assay-based typing. General findings and caveats noted by the study authors: The amount of clinical and demographic metadata varied by source and participant and was provided uncurated.

TCRbeta CDR3 regions were amplified from genomic DNA using the immunoSEQ Assay, a bias-controlled multiplex PCR. On the study's bioinformatics: Nucleated cell counts per sample were estimated from amplification of reference gene primers within the assay. To quantify the absolute abundance of each unique TCRbeta CDR3 rearrangement, sequence reads were collapsed and filtered. For each sample, productive Simpson clonality was calculated as the square root of Simpson's diversity index across productive rearrangements. TCRdb's version of the immuneACCESS table is confined to in-frame rearrangements and falls short of the full clone set. An unresolved V gene accounts for under half of the shortfall where checked; the remainder is of unknown origin. The DNA gave D and trimming, while V, J and clone size come from that table. Here the sample has tens of thousands of clones; about 90% occur a single time. About 8.5% of the sample belongs to the ten largest clones.

Recombination joined TRBV6-5 with TRBJ2-2; tentative D gene TRBD2, with 6 bases matching. The sequence was obtained from a man aged 60-69 years with active COVID-19. The sample taken for sequencing was peripheral blood. The CDR3: CASSPGRLDTGELFF. The nucleotide sequence reads TGTGCCAGCAGCCCCGGCCGACTAGACACCGGGGAGCTGTTTTTT.